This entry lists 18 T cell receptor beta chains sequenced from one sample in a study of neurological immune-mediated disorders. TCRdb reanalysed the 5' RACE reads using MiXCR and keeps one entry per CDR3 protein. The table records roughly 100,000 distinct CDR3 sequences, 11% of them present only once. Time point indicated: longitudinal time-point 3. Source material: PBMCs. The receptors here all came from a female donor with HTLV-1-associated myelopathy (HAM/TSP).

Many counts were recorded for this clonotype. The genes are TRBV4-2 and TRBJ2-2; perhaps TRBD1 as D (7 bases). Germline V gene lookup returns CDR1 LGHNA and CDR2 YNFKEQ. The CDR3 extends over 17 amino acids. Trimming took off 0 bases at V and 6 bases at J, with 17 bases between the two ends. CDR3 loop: CASSQELSGGPSGELFF. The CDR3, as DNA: TGTGCCAGCAGCCAAGAGTTATCAGGGGGGCCTTCCGGGGAGCTGTTTTTT.

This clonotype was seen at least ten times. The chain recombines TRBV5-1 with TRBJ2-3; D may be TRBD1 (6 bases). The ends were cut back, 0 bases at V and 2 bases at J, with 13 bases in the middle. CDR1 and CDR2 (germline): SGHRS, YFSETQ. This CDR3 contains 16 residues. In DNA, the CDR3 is TGCGCCAGCAGCTTGGCTGTGGGGGCCTCCACAGATACGCAGTATTTT. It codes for CASSLAVGASTDTQYF.

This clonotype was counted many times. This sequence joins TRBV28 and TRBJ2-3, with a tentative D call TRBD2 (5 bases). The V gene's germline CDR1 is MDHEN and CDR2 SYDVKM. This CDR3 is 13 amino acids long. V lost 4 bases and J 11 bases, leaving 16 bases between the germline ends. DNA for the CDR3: TGTGCCAGCAGTTCATTTTACAAAGGAGGGCAGTATTTT. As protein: CASSSFYKGGQYF.

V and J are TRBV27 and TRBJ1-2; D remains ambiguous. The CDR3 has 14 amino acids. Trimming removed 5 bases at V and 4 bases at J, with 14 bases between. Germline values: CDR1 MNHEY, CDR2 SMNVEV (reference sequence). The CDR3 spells CASSPDVRAYGYTF. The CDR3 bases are TGTGCCAGCAGTCCGGACGTGCGCGCCTATGGCTACACCTTC.

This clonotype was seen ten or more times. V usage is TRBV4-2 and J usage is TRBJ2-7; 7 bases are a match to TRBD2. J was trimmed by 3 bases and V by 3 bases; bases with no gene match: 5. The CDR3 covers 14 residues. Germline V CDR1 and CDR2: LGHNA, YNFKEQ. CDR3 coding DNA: TGTGCCAGCAGCCACGGACTAGGGGTCTACGAGCAGTACTTC. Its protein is CASSHGLGVYEQYF.

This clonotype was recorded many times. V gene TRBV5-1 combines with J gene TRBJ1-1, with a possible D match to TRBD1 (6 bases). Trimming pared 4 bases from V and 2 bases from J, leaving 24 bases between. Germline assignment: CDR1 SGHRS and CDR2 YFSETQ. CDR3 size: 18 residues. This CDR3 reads CASSHWGAGGMTNTEAFF. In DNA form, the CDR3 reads TGCGCCAGCAGCCACTGGGGGGCGGGGGGCATGACCAACACTGAAGCTTTCTTT.

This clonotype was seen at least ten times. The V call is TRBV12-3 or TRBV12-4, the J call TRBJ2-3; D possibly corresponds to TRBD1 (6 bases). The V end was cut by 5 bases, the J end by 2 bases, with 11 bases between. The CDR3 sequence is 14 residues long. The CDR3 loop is CASSRTETTDTQYF. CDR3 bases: TGTGCCAGCAGTCGGACAGAAACCACAGATACGCAGTATTTT.

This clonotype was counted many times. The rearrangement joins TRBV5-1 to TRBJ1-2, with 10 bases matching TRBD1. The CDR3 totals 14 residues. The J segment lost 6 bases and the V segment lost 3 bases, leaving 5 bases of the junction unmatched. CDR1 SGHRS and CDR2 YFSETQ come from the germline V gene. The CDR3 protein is CASSSFGTGDGYTF. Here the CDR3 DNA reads TGCGCCAGCAGCTCCTTCGGGACAGGGGATGGCTACACCTTC.

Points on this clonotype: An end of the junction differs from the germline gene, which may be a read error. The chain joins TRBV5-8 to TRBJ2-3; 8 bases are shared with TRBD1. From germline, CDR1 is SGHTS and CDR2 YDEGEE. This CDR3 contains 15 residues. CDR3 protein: CASSAVTGGTDTQYF. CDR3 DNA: TGTGCTAGCAGCGCCGTGACAGGGGGCACAGATACGCAGTATTTT.

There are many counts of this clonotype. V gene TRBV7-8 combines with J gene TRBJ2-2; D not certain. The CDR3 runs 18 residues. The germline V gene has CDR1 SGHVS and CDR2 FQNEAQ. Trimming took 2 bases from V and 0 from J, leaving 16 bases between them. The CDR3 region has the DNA TGTGCCAGCAGCTTAAGGGCCATGGCCAGCTCGAACACCGGGGAGCTGTTTTTT. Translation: CASSLRAMASSNTGELFF.

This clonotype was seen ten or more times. CDR3 sequence reads: CATSRDLTGNYGYTF. CDR3 in DNA: TGTGCCACCAGCAGAGACTTAACAGGGAACTATGGCTACACCTTC. The chain links TRBV15 to TRBJ1-2; D may be TRBD1 (6 bases). Germline V gene lookup returns CDR1 LNHNV and CDR2 YYDKDF (reference sequence). The CDR3 covers 15 residues. Between the trimmed V and J ends, which lost 0 bases and 2 bases, there was a span of 10 bases.

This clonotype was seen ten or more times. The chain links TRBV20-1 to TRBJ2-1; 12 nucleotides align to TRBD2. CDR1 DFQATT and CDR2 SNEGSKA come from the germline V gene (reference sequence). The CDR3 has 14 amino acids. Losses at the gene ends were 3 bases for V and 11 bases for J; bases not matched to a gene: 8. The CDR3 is CSARWTSGATQQFF. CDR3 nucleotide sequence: TGCAGTGCTAGGTGGACTAGCGGGGCCACTCAGCAGTTCTTC.

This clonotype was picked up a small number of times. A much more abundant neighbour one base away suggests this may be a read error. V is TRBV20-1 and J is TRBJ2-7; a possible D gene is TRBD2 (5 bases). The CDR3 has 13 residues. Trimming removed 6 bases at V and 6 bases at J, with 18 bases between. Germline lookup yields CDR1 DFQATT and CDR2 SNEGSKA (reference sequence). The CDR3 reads CSASRDYPPEQYF. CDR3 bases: TGCAGTGCATCCCGGGATTATCCACCCGAGCAGTACTTC.

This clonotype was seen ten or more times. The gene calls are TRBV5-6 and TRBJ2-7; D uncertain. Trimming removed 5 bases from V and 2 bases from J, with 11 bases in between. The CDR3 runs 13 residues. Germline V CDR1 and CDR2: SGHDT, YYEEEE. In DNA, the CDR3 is TGTGCCAGCAGTTTCGGACGGCCCTACGAGCAGTACTTC. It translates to CASSFGRPYEQYF. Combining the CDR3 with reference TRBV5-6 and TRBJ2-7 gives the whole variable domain DAGVTQSPTHLIKTRGQQVTLRCSPKSGHDTVSWYQQALGQGPQFIFQYYEEEERQRGNFPDRFSGHQFPNYSSELNVNALLLGDSALYLCASSFGRPYEQYFGPGTRLTVT.

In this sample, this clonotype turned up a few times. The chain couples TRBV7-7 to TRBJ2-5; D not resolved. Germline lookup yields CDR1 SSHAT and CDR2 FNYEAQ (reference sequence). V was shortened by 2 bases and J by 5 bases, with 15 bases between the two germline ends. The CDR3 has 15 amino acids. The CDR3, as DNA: TGTGCCAGCAGCTTAAACAGTGGGCCGGTGGAGACCCAGTACTTC. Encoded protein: CASSLNSGPVETQYF.

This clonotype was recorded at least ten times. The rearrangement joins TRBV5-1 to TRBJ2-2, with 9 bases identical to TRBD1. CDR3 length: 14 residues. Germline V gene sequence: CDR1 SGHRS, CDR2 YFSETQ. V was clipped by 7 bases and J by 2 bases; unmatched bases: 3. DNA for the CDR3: TGCGCCAGCCGGGGACAGGGCAACACCGGGGAGCTGTTTTTT. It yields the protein CASRGQGNTGELFF.

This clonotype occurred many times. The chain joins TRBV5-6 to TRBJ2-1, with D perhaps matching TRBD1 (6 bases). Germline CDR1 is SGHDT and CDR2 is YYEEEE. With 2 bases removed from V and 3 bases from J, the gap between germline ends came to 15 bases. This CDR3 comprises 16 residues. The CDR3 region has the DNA TGTGCCAGCAGCTTAGACAGGAGTGGGAACTACAATGAGCAGTTCTTC. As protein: CASSLDRSGNYNEQFF.

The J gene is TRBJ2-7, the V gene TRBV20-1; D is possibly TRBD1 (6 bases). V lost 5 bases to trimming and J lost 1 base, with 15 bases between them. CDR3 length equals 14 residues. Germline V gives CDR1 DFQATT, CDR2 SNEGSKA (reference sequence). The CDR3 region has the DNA TGCAGTGCTTTAACATACAGGGTTTCCTACGAGCAGTACTTC. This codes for CSALTYRVSYEQYF.